The 27 T cell receptor beta chains presented below share a single source sample, sequenced in a study of tissue T cells after allogeneic stem cell transplantation. Repertoires were generated with immunoSEQ multiplex PCR, while TCRdb's copy carries only in-frame clones and drops some. This table holds nearly 2,500 clones, about 64% found once. Sequencing was carried out using gut tissue. The receptor set was obtained from a female BALB/c mouse in good health. This line is of MHC haplotype H2-d.

On this clone itself: Mouse gene names and germline throughout. Read sequence stops 1 residue before the CDR3 end, and the germline J gene provides the missing end. V usage is TRBV31 and J usage is TRBJ2-3; D might be TRBD2 (6 bases). V dropped 0 bases and J dropped 1 base, with 11 bases sitting between them. The CDR3 extends over 15 amino acids. Germline-derived CDR1 and CDR2 are GKSSPN and SITVG. This CDR3 reads CAWSLERGGAETLYF. Partial CDR3 DNA: TGTGCCTGGAGTCTAGAACGGGGGGGTGCAGAAACGCTGTAT.

A note on this clone: Gene names refer to mouse genes. The CDR3 end falls 1 residue outside the read, so it is completed with the germline J gene. This chain uses TRBV13-1 with TRBJ2-2, with D perhaps matching TRBD1 (5 bases). Trimming removed 1 base from V and 1 base from J, with 5 bases in between. Germline V gene lookup returns CDR1 NSHNY and CDR2 SYGAGN. The CDR3 totals 14 residues. CDR3 DNA (partial): TGTGCCAGCAGTGATAGGGGAAACACCGGGCAGCTCTAC. This codes for CASSDRGNTGQLY. Given in full, the CDR3 is CASSDRGNTGQLYF.

About this clone itself: Mouse gene names apply. The read ends 1 residue shy of where the CDR3 ends; the end is completed using the germline J gene. This rearrangement joins TRBV13-2 to TRBJ2-7, with 8 bases fitting TRBD1. The germline V gene encodes CDR1 NNHNN and CDR2 SYGAGS (reference sequence). There are 12 residues in the CDR3. J gave up 7 bases and V 5 bases, and 5 bases lay outside the gene matches. The part of the CDR3 DNA that was read is TGTGCCAGCGGGCAGGGGGCGCGAGAACAGTAC. Translated, it gives CASGQGAREQY. From start to end, the CDR3 is CASGQGAREQYF.

With respect to this clone: Each gene name is a mouse one. The sequence runs out 1 residue before the end of the CDR3; the remainder is reconstructed from the germline J gene. The rearrangement joins TRBV19 to TRBJ2-3; D remains ambiguous. Trimming left V 2 bases short and J 5 bases short, with 9 bases between. The length of the CDR3 is 13 residues. The germline gives CDR1 FNHDT, CDR2 SITEND (reference sequence). CDR3 protein: CASSMWAGETLYF. Partial CDR3 DNA: TGTGCCAGCAGTATGTGGGCAGGAGAAACGCTGTAT.

This clone turned up a few times. The genes are named according to mouse. Coverage ceases 1 residue before the CDR3 finishes, and the germline J gene fills in the end. The V gene is TRBV13-2, the J gene TRBJ2-1; TRBD2 aligns across 12 bases. Germline CDR1 reads NNHNN; CDR2 reads SYGAGS (reference sequence). The ends lost 3 bases at V and 0 bases at J; junction bases unmatched: 1. The CDR3 runs to 16 residues. The CDR3 protein is CASGGDWGDNYAEQFF. The sequenced part of the CDR3 DNA is TGTGCCAGCGGTGGGGACTGGGGGGATAACTATGCTGAGCAGTTC.

Worth noting for this clone: Germline and genes here are mouse. CDR3 DNA, as far as it was read: TGTGCCAGCACTGGGGGGGGCGCTGAGCAGTTC. This encodes CASTGGGAEQF. In full, the CDR3 is CASTGGGAEQFF. This chain links TRBV13-1 with TRBJ2-1; 9 positions agree with TRBD2. The read ends 1 residue shy of where the CDR3 ends; the end is completed using the germline J gene. Germline CDR1 is NSHNY and CDR2 is SYGAGN. J lost 7 bases, V lost 6 bases, and 2 bases had no gene match. CDR3 size: 12 residues.

As concerns this clone: Any gene name here is a mouse gene name. CDR3 DNA, as far as it was read: TGTGCCAGCGGTGAGCCAAACTCCGACTACACC. Its translation is CASGEPNSDYT. The whole CDR3 protein is CASGEPNSDYTF. V gene TRBV13-2 combines with J gene TRBJ1-2; D unresolved. The DNA ends 1 residue before the CDR3 does, and the rest of the CDR3 is filled in from the germline J gene. V lost 2 bases, J lost 0 bases, and 2 bases lay in between. The CDR3 is 12 residues long. Germline V lookup: CDR1 NNHNN, CDR2 SYGAGS (reference sequence).

Concerning this clone: Gene names and germline match the mouse. Coverage ceases 1 residue before the CDR3 finishes, and the germline J gene fills in the end. The V call is TRBV13-2, the J call TRBJ2-7; 11 bases map to TRBD2. The CDR3 consists of 15 residues. Per the germline V gene, CDR1 is NNHNN and CDR2 is SYGAGS (reference sequence). The junction had 6 bases not matched to a gene; V was cut back by 3 bases and J by 4 bases. CDR3 residues: CASGVSGTGGYEQYF. CDR3 DNA (partial): TGTGCCAGCGGTGTTTCCGGGACTGGGGGTTATGAACAGTAC.

On this clone: Gene names and germline refer to mouse. From the germline J gene comes the end of the CDR3, since the read stops 1 residue before it. This sequence joins TRBV2 and TRBJ2-5, with 7 bases matching TRBD2. Germline assignment: CDR1 LGHNA and CDR2 YSYQKL. This CDR3 is 15 amino acids long. V trimming: 3 bases; J trimming: 2 bases; junction bases outside the gene matches: 5. CDR3 sequence: CASSQGGRIQDTQYF. Partial CDR3 DNA: TGTGCCAGCAGCCAGGGGGGGAGAATCCAAGACACCCAGTAC.

On this clone: Mouse gene names and germline throughout. The read falls 1 residue short of the CDR3 end, and the missing part is taken from the germline J gene. The chain carries TRBV14 and TRBJ1-4; 7 bases agree with TRBD1. The germline gives CDR1 SGHDT, CDR2 FRDEAV. The CDR3 runs to 14 residues. The trim removed 4 bases at V and 7 bases at J, leaving 7 bases unmatched. The CDR3 loop reads CASSRQGMGERLFF. The sequenced CDR3 bases are TGTGCCAGCAGTAGACAGGGAATGGGCGAAAGATTATTT.

Remarks on this clone: Gene names denote mouse genes. The CDR3 goes on 1 residue after the read ends, and that part is filled in from the germline J gene. Other DNA sequences from this sample encode an identical CDR3 as well. The V gene is TRBV20, the J gene TRBJ1-1; tentative D call: TRBD1 (5 bases). Between the trimmed V and J ends, which lost 0 bases and 0 bases, there was a span of 5 bases. The CDR3 length is 13 residues. Germline CDR1 is GFQATS and CDR2 is STVNSAI. Incomplete CDR3 DNA: TGTGGTGCTAGGGAGGGGGCAAACACAGAAGTCTTC. Translating it yields CGAREGANTEVF. The complete CDR3 reads CGAREGANTEVFF.

This clone was seen a few times. Germline and genes: mouse. The CDR3 end lies 1 residue beyond the end of the read and is filled in from the germline J gene. The genes are TRBV13-3 and TRBJ1-4; D may be TRBD1 (6 bases). The CDR3 contains 14 residues. Germline V lookup: CDR1 NNHDY, CDR2 SYVADS. V was pared by 3 bases and J by 5 bases, with 11 bases between. The CDR3 protein is CASSAGTKNERLFF. Incomplete CDR3 DNA: TGTGCCAGCAGTGCCGGGACAAAAAACGAAAGATTATTT.

A remark on this clone: Each gene name is a mouse one. The missing CDR3 end, 1 residue past where the read stops, is filled in from the germline J gene. J is TRBJ1-1 and V is TRBV13-1, with TRBD1 matching 8 bases. This CDR3 has 12 amino acids. Trimming removed 6 bases from V and 4 bases from J; junction bases left unmatched: 2. The V gene's germline CDR1 is NSHNY and CDR2 SYGAGN. The CDR3 region is CASIDRGTEVFF. The DNA read from the CDR3 is TGTGCCAGCATTGACAGGGGCACAGAAGTCTTC.

Remarks on this clone: Germline and genes: mouse. The read halts 1 residue ahead of the CDR3 end, with the missing end drawn from the germline J gene. V is TRBV13-2 and J is TRBJ1-2, with TRBD1 matching over 10 bases. The CDR3 is 15 residues long. With 5 bases clipped from V and 0 bases from J, the junction kept 4 bases outside the gene matches. Germline CDR1 NNHNN, CDR2 SYGAGS (reference sequence). The part of the CDR3 DNA that was read is TGTGCCAGCGGACCCGGACAGGGGGCAAACTCCGACTACACC. As protein: CASGPGQGANSDYT. The whole CDR3 sequence is CASGPGQGANSDYTF.

The table lists this clone with a few counts. Gene and germline names: mouse. The read comes to an end 1 residue before the CDR3 does, leaving the germline J gene to fill in the end. The chain couples TRBV19 to TRBJ2-7, with D perhaps matching TRBD1 (6 bases). V shed 2 bases and J shed 0 bases, with 6 bases lying between them. Germline values: CDR1 FNHDT, CDR2 SITEND (reference sequence). The CDR3 length is 13 residues. Incomplete CDR3 DNA: TGTGCCAGCAGTATGGACAGCTCCTATGAACAGTAC. The encoded protein is CASSMDSSYEQY. The whole CDR3 sequence is CASSMDSSYEQYF.

As for this clone: Gene names are the mouse ones. The read terminates 1 residue ahead of where the CDR3 ends, so the germline J gene completes it. V is TRBV19 and J is TRBJ2-7, with no clear D. Germline lookup yields CDR1 FNHDT and CDR2 SITEND (reference sequence). Trimming cost V 2 bases and J 0 bases, with 6 bases left between them. The CDR3 spans 13 residues. CDR3 amino acids: CASSMGSSYEQYF. CDR3 DNA (partial): TGTGCCAGCAGTATGGGAAGCTCCTATGAACAGTAC.

This clone has just one count. Gene labels here are mouse ones. With the read ending 1 residue before the CDR3 end, the germline J gene is used to fill in that end. V is TRBV20 and J is TRBJ2-5; TRBD1 agrees at 7 bases. The CDR3 has 13 amino acids. With 0 bases clipped from V and 5 bases from J, the junction kept 2 bases outside the gene matches. Germline loops: CDR1 GFQATS, CDR2 STVNSAI. The covered CDR3 bases are TGTGGTGCTAGGGACAGGGGGAGAGACACCCAGTAC. It codes for CGARDRGRDTQY. The CDR3 in its entirety is CGARDRGRDTQYF.

This clone turned up a few times. Genes and germline come from the mouse. The CDR3 end is not reached by the read, which stops 1 residue before it; the germline J gene fills it in. The V gene is TRBV31, the J gene TRBJ2-7; 9 bases are a match to TRBD2. Losses at the gene ends were 1 base for V and 4 bases for J; bases not matched to a gene: 2. Germline CDR1 GKSSPN, CDR2 SITVG. This CDR3 is built from 13 residues. The CDR3 region is CAWSRLGEYEQYF. Partial CDR3 DNA: TGTGCCTGGAGTCGACTGGGGGAGTATGAACAGTAC.

About this clone: Any gene name here is a mouse gene name. Coverage ceases 1 residue before the CDR3 finishes, and the germline J gene fills in the end. The rearrangement joins TRBV5 to TRBJ2-4; no clear D. V was pared by 0 bases and J by 0 bases, with 7 bases between. This CDR3 is built from 15 residues. Germline lookup yields CDR1 LGHNA and CDR2 YNLKQL (reference sequence). The chain's CDR3 is CASSQDLGSQNTLYF. Incomplete CDR3 DNA: TGTGCCAGCAGCCAAGATTTGGGTAGTCAAAACACCTTGTAC.

This clone occurred a few times. The listed genes are named as in mouse. The read stops 1 residue short of the end of the CDR3; the missing end is completed from the germline J gene. The rearrangement uses TRBV20 and TRBJ2-7, with D perhaps matching TRBD1 (7 bases). This CDR3 has 13 residues. The germline CDR1 and CDR2 sequences are GFQATS and STVNSAI. V dropped 4 bases and J dropped 2 bases, with 12 bases sitting between them. The CDR3 reads CGAIKGGAYEQYF. Partial CDR3 DNA: TGTGGTGCTATAAAAGGGGGCGCCTATGAACAGTAC.

About this clone itself: Gene names denote mouse genes. From the germline J gene comes the end of the CDR3, since the read stops 1 residue before it. This chain uses TRBV31 with TRBJ2-3, with no clear D. There are 15 residues in the CDR3. The germline CDR1 and CDR2 sequences are GKSSPN and SITVG. With 3 bases removed from V and 1 base from J, the gap between germline ends came to 14 bases. CDR3 bases read: TGTGCCTGGAGGAGACAAGCCCTTCGTGCAGAAACGCTGTAT. Translating it yields CAWRRQALRAETLY. The full CDR3 protein reads CAWRRQALRAETLYF.

Note on this clone: Mouse germline and gene names are used. Read sequence stops 1 residue before the CDR3 end, and the germline J gene provides the missing end. The chain joins TRBV1 to TRBJ1-2; 8 bases are a match to TRBD1. The CDR3 spans 13 residues. Germline loops: CDR1 NSQYPW, CDR2 LRSPGD (reference sequence). The junction had 0 bases not matched to a gene; V was cut back by 4 bases and J by 2 bases. The covered CDR3 bases are TGCACCTGCAGTGGGACAGGGAACTCCGACTACACC. It encodes CTCSGTGNSDYT. The full CDR3 protein is CTCSGTGNSDYTF. The variable domain in full, completed from reference TRBV1 and TRBJ1-2, reads VTLLEQNPRWRLVPRGQAVNLRCILKNSQYPWMSWYQQDLQKQLQWLFTLRSPGDKEVKSLPGADYLATRVTDTELRLQVANMSQGRTLYCTCSGTGNSDYTFGSGTRLLVI.

This clone was counted between two and nine times. Here the gene names and germline are mouse. The read falls 1 residue short of the CDR3 end, and the missing part is taken from the germline J gene. The chain employs TRBV13-1 and TRBJ1-5; 11 nucleotides agree with TRBD1. This CDR3 comprises 14 residues. CDR1 is NSHNY and CDR2 is SYGAGN in the germline V gene. V was pared by 4 bases and J by 6 bases, with 3 bases of the junction left unmatched. The CDR3 spells CASSPGTGGQAPLF. CDR3 DNA, as far as it was read: TGTGCCAGCAGTCCCGGGACAGGGGGCCAGGCTCCGCTT.

This clone appeared a few times. Genes and germline come from the mouse. Coverage ceases 1 residue before the CDR3 finishes, and the germline J gene fills in the end. This rearrangement joins TRBV29 to TRBJ2-1, with D uncertain. V lost 0 bases and J lost 1, with 7 bases in between. In germline, CDR1 is MSHET, CDR2 SYDVDS. The CDR3 is 15 residues long. The CDR3 DNA, read in part, is TGTGCTAGCAGTTTATCGCAGGACAACTATGCTGAGCAGTTC. Translated, it gives CASSLSQDNYAEQF. The full CDR3 protein is CASSLSQDNYAEQFF. Full variable domain (outside the CDR3, taken from reference TRBV29 and TRBJ2-1): DMKVTQMPRYLIKRMGENVLLECGQDMSHETMYWYRQDPGLGLQLIYISYDVDSNSEGDIPKGYRVSRKKREHFSLILDSAKTNQTSVYFCASSLSQDNYAEQFFGPGTRLTVL.

This clone has only a few counts. Gene and germline names: mouse. The CDR3 end lies 1 residue beyond the end of the read and is filled in from the germline J gene. The chain recombines TRBV2 with TRBJ2-7; 12 bases match TRBD2. The germline CDR1 and CDR2 sequences are LGHNA and YSYQKL. There are 15 residues in the CDR3. V trimming: 0 bases; J trimming: 6 bases; junction bases outside the gene matches: 3. The covered CDR3 bases are TGTGCCAGCAGCCAAGAGGGACTGGGGGGAAGTGAACAGTAC. This encodes CASSQEGLGGSEQY. The entire CDR3 is CASSQEGLGGSEQYF.

About this clone: Genes and germline come from the mouse. The read falls 1 residue short of the CDR3 end, and the missing part is taken from the germline J gene. The genes are TRBV14 and TRBJ2-5, with 9 bases fitting TRBD1. Losses at the gene ends were 3 bases for V and 2 bases for J; bases not matched to a gene: 4. This CDR3 has 15 residues. The germline CDR1 and CDR2 sequences are SGHDT and FRDEAV. CDR3 DNA (partial): TGTGCCAGCAGTTACAGGGGGCTAGGCCAAGACACCCAGTAC. Translated, it gives CASSYRGLGQDTQY. The full CDR3 protein reads CASSYRGLGQDTQYF.

Note on this clone: Gene names and germline match the mouse. The CDR3 end lies 1 residue beyond the end of the read and is filled in from the germline J gene. The chain employs TRBV13-1 and TRBJ2-1; 9 nucleotides align to TRBD2. The V gene's germline CDR1 is NSHNY and CDR2 SYGAGN. This CDR3 has 15 residues. The trim removed 4 bases at V and 0 bases at J, leaving 2 bases unmatched. The CDR3 loop is CASSRTGVNYAEQFF. The DNA read from the CDR3 is TGTGCCAGCAGTAGGACTGGGGTTAACTATGCTGAGCAGTTC.